This T cell receptor (beta chain) derives from a study of early T cells in non-severe SARS-CoV-2 infection. Overall study: Alpha and beta chains were unpaired, from unsorted whole-blood bulk RNA. Study findings and constraints: VDJdb matches were skewed toward anti-spike CD8 T cell responses.

In the library, individual cDNA molecules carried attached unique molecular identifiers. MiXCR, run by TCRdb on the 5' RACE reads, gives a single entry per CDR3 protein. The sample records about 69,000 distinct CDR3 sequences, 9.5% being singletons. This clonotype has a count of ten or more. Its antigen is currently unknown. This CDR3 contains 12 residues. CDR1 and CDR2 (germline): MNHNY, SVGAGI (reference sequence). The V end lost 5 bases, the J end lost 5 bases, and 8 bases lay between the germline ends. The chain joins TRBV6-6 to TRBJ2-3; no reliable D call. The sequenced sample consisted of whole blood. This TCR derives from an adult who was a healthcare worker with PCR-confirmed SARS-CoV-2 infection or an uninfected control (not recorded which). The CDR3 is CASSPVEDTQYF. CDR3 bases: TGTGCCAGCAGTCCCGTAGAAGATACGCAGTATTTT.